This TCR beta chain comes out of a study of CD8 T cells in ankylosing spondylitis. The CDR3 covers 14 residues. CDR1 is MNHEY and CDR2 is SVGEGT in the germline V gene. The trim removed 2 bases at V and 5 bases at J, leaving 5 bases unmatched. Note on this clonotype: Its target is not known.

TCRdb re-derived calls from the 5' RACE reads in MiXCR, one entry per CDR3 protein. The data contain 750,000 to 850,000 distinct CDR3 sequences, about 11% of them singletons. Study outcomes and limitations: CD8+ cells made up the disease-linked clones, which were relatively rare in peripheral blood. Within ankylosing spondylitis blood, a TCR beta motif made up of roughly eight highly homologous variants appeared to be characteristic. Certain motif variants had earlier been reported in reactive arthritis synovial fluid and blood.

The sequence was collected from a male donor with ankylosing spondylitis. This sequence joins TRBV6-2 or TRBV6-3 and TRBJ1-2; 7 bases match TRBD1. Sequenced sample: blood, either unsorted or a sorted T cell fraction (not recorded which). The CDR3 DNA reads TGTGCCAGCAGTTACACGGACAGGTGGTATGGCTACACCTTC. The encoded protein is CASSYTDRWYGYTF.